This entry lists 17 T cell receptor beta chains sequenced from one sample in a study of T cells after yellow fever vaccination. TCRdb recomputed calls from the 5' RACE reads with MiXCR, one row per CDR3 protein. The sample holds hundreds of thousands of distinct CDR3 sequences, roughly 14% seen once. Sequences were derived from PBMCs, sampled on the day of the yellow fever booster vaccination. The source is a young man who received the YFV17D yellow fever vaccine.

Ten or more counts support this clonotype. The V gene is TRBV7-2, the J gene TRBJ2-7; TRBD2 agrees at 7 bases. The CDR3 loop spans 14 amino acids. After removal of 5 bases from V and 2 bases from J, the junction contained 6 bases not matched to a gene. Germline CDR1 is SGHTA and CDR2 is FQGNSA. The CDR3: CASSKRSGAYEQYF. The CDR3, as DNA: TGTGCCAGCAGCAAAAGAAGCGGGGCCTACGAGCAGTACTTC.

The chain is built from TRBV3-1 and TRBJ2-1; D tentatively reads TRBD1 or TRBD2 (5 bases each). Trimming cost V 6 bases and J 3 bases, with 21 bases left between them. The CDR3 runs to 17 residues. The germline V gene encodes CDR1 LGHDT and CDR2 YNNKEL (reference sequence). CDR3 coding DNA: TGTGCCAGCAGTACCCGGGACGGAGCGGCCCACTACAATGAGCAGTTCTTC. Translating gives CASSTRDGAAHYNEQFF.

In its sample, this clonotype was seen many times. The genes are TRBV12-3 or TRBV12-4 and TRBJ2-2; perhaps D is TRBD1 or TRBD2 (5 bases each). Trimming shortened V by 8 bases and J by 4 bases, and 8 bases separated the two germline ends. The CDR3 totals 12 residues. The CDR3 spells CASGGGTGELFF. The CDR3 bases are TGTGCCAGCGGGGGTGGCACCGGGGAGCTGTTTTTT.

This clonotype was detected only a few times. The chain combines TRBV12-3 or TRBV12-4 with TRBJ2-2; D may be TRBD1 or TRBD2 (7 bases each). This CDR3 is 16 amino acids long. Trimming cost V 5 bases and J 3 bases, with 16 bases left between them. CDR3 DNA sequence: TGTGCCAGCAGTCCGAGTGGGAGGGGGCACACCGGGGAGCTGTTTTTT. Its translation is CASSPSGRGHTGELFF.

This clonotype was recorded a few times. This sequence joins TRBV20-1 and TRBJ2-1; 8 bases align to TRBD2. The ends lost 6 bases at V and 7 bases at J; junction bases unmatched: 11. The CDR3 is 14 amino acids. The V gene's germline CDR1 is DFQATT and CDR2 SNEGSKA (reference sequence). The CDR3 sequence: CSAIREGLGNEQFF. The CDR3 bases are TGCAGTGCCATACGGGAGGGCCTTGGTAATGAGCAGTTCTTC.

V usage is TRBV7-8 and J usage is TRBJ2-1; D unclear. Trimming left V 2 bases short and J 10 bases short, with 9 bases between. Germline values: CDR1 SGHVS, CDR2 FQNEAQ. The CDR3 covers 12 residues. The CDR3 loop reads CASSLLSKEQFF. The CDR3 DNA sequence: TGTGCCAGCAGCTTATTGTCCAAGGAGCAGTTCTTC.

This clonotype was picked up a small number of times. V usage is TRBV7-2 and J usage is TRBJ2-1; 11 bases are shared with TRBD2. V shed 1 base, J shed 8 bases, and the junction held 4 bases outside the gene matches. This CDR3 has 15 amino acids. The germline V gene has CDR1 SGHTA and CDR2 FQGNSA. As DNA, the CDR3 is TGTGCCAGCAGCTTAGGACTAGCGGGGACCCATGAGCAGTTCTTC. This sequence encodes CASSLGLAGTHEQFF.

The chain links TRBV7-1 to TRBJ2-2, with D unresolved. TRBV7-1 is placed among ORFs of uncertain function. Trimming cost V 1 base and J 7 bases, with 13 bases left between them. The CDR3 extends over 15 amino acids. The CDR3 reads CASSSGIPRFGELFF. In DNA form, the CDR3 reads TGTGCCAGCAGCTCAGGGATCCCCAGGTTCGGGGAGCTGTTTTTT.

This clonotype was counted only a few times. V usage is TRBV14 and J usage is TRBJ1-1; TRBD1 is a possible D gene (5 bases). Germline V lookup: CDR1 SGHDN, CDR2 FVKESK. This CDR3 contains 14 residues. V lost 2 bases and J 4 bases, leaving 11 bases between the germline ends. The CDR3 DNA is TGTGCCAGCAGCCAAAATCAGGGAGGCACTGAAGCTTTCTTT. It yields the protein CASSQNQGGTEAFF.

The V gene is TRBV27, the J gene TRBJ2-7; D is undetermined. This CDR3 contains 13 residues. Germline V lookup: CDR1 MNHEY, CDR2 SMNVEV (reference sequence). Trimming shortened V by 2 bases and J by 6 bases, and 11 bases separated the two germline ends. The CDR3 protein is CASSLSYGSEQYF. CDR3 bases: TGTGCCAGCAGTTTAAGTTACGGTAGCGAGCAGTACTTC.

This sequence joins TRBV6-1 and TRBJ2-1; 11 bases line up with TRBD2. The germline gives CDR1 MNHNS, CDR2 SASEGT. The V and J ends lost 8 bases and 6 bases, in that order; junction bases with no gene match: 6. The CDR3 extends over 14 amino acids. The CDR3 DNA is TGTGCCAGCGGATTGACTAGCGGGACCAATGAGCAGTTCTTC. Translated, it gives CASGLTSGTNEQFF.

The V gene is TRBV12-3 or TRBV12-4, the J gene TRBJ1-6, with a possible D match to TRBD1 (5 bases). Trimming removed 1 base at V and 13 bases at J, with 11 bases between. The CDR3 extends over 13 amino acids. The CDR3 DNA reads TGTGCCAGCAGTTTAGTGGAGGGGATGCCCCTCCACTTT. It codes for CASSLVEGMPLHF.

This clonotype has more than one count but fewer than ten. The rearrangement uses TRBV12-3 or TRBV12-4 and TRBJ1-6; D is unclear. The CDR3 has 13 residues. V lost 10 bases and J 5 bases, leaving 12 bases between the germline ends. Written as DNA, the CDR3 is TGTGCCACTCGGAGGGCGCATAATTCACCCCTCCACTTT. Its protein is CATRRAHNSPLHF.

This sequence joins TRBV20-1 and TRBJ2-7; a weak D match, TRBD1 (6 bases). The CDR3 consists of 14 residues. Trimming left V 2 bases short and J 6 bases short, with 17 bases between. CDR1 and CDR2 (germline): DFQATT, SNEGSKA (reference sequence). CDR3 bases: TGCAGTGCTAGACAACCCGGGACACGGAGCGAGCAGTACTTC. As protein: CSARQPGTRSEQYF.

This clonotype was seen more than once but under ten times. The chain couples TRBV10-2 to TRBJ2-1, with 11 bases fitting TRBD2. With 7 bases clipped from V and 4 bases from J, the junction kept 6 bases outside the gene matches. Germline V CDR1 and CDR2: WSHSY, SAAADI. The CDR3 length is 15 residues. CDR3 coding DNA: TGCGCCAGCACTCCCCTAGCGGGAGGATACAATGAGCAGTTCTTC. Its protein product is CASTPLAGGYNEQFF.

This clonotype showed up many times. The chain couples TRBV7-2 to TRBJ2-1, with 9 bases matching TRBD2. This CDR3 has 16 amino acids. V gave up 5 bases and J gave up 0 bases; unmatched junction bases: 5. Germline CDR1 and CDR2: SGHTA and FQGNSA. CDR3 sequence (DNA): TGTGCCAGCAGCACCGGCGGGAGGGGCTCCTACAATGAGCAGTTCTTC. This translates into CASSTGGRGSYNEQFF.

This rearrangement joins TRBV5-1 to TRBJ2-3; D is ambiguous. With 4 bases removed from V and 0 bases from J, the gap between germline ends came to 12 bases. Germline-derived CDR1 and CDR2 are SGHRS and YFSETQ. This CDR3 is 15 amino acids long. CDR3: CASSGSVSSTDTQYF. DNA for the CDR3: TGCGCCAGCAGCGGAAGCGTATCTAGCACAGATACGCAGTATTTT.